This T cell receptor (beta chain) is from a study of cytotoxic CD8 clonotypes in ibrutinib-treated CLL. Study observations and caveats: Clonality was elevated at ibrutinib response and had returned toward baseline at progression. Baseline clonality was higher than in age-matched healthy donors and moved in step with circulating CD8+ T-cell counts. Treatment left the uncommon public clonotypes either contracted or stable in frequency.

Worth noting for this clone: The target antigen is unknown.

The CDR3 is 15 residues long. CDR1 and CDR2 from the germline V gene are SEHNR and FQNEAQ (reference sequence). V lost 5 bases, J lost 2 bases, and 8 bases stayed unmatched. Measured with immunoSEQ multiplex PCR; TCRdb has only the in-frame clones, and not every one. The table records over 110,000 clones, around 93% of them present only once. The sequencing here drew on PBMCs, taken after 12 months of ibrutinib treatment. The receptor was derived from a human donor with chronic lymphocytic leukemia. The chain recombines TRBV7-9 with TRBJ2-5; 7 positions match TRBD1. The CDR3 sequence is CASSPRQGLQETQYF. In DNA form, the CDR3 reads TGTGCCAGCAGCCCTCGACAGGGCCTTCAAGAGACCCAGTACTTC.